This record covers a single TCR beta chain. The CDR3 length is 15 residues. The germline CDR1 and CDR2 sequences are MDHEN and SYDVKM. V gave up 4 bases and J gave up 1 base, with 13 bases separating them. The data were taken from a study of blood T cell repertoires in COVID-19. Assay used: immunoSEQ multiplex PCR; TCRdb lists only in-frame clones, some missing. The sample carries 200,000 to 250,000 clones, about 85% recorded once. This chain links TRBV28 with TRBJ1-2; a possible D gene is TRBD1 (6 bases). This TCR came from a woman aged 25 to 39 with acute COVID-19. Sequenced input: PBMCs or T cells enriched from blood (not recorded which). CDR3 region: CASSSPGQLNYGYTF. The CDR3, as DNA: TGTGCCAGCAGTTCGCCGGGACAACTTAACTATGGCTACACCTTC.